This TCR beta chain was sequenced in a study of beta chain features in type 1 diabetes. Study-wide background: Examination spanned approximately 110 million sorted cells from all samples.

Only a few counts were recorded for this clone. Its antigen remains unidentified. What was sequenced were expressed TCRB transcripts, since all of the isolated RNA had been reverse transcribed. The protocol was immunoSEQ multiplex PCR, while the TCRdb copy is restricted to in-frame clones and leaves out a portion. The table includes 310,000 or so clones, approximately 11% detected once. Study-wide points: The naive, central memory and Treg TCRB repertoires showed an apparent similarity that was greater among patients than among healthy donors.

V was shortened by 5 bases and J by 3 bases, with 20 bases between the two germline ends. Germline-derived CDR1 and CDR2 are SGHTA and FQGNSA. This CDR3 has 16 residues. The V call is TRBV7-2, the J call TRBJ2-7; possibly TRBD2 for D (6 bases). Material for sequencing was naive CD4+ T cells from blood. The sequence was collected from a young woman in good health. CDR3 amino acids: CASSPPRLVELYEQYF. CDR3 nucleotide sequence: TGTGCCAGCAGCCCCCCCAGACTAGTAGAGCTCTACGAGCAGTACTTC. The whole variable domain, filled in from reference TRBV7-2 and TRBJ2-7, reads GAGVSQSPSNKVTEKGKDVELRCDPISGHTALYWYRQSLGQGLEFLIYFQGNSAPDKSGLPSDRFSAERTGGSVSTLTIQRTQQEDSAVYLCASSPPRLVELYEQYFGPGTRLTVT.